This passage covers 2 T cell receptor beta chains from one sample sequenced in a study of cytomegalovirus exposure and HLA in healthy donors. 60 Vbeta and 13 Jbeta primers were used in PCR. Libraries were prepared by immunoSEQ multiplex PCR; TCRdb keeps only in-frame clonotypes and omits some of them. The sample includes approximately 120,000 clones, approximately 81% of them seen just once. The sequencing sample was made of PBMCs. The receptors were sampled from a man in his late teens or twenties in good health and CMV-seropositive.

The gene calls are TRBV9 and TRBJ2-3; TRBD2 agrees at 15 bases. Germline lookup yields CDR1 SGDLS and CDR2 YYNGEE. CDR3 length: 19 residues. V lost 4 bases and J lost 1; bases outside the gene matches: 10. CDR3 sequence: CASSPWPGLAGGGTDTQYF. CDR3 bases: TGTGCCAGCAGCCCCTGGCCGGGACTAGCGGGAGGAGGCACAGATACGCAGTATTTT.

The CDR3 DNA is TGTGCCAGCAGTTTAATAAGGGGTGATACGCAGTATTTT. Protein sequence: CASSLIRGDTQYF. The gene calls are TRBV27 and TRBJ2-3, with a possible D match to TRBD1 (5 bases). Germline CDR1 and CDR2: MNHEY and SMNVEV (reference sequence). V lost 2 bases, J lost 6 bases, and 9 bases lay in between. The CDR3 is 13 amino acids.